This T cell receptor beta chain was sequenced for a study of blood T cell repertoires in COVID-19. In the study overall: Some COVID-19 samples were acute and others convalescent; all came from the United States, Italy and Spain. PBMCs, B-cell-depleted T cells, or T cells were the source of the cDNA or gDNA that made up the material.

TCRdb keeps only in-frame clones here, not all; method: immunoSEQ multiplex PCR. The profile shows fewer than 85,000 clones, less than 90% of them singletons. The CDR3 extends over 16 amino acids. Germline V gene data show CDR1 as SGHNT and CDR2 as YYREEE (reference sequence). Trimming removed 2 bases at V and 3 bases at J, with 16 bases between. Sequencing was carried out using peripheral blood. This TCR came from a human donor in a cohort sampled during active COVID-19. This sequence joins TRBV5-4 and TRBJ2-3; tentatively, D is TRBD2 (6 bases). DNA for the CDR3: TGTGCCAGCAGCTTCGGGGTCGCGGGGAGTACAGATACGCAGTATTTT. Its translation: CASSFGVAGSTDTQYF. The variable domain in full, completed from reference TRBV5-4 and TRBJ2-3, reads ETGVTQSPTHLIKTRGQQVTLRCSSQSGHNTVSWYQQALGQGPQFIFQYYREEENGRGNFPPRFSGLQFPNYSSELNVNALELDDSALYLCASSFGVAGSTDTQYFGPGTRLTVL.